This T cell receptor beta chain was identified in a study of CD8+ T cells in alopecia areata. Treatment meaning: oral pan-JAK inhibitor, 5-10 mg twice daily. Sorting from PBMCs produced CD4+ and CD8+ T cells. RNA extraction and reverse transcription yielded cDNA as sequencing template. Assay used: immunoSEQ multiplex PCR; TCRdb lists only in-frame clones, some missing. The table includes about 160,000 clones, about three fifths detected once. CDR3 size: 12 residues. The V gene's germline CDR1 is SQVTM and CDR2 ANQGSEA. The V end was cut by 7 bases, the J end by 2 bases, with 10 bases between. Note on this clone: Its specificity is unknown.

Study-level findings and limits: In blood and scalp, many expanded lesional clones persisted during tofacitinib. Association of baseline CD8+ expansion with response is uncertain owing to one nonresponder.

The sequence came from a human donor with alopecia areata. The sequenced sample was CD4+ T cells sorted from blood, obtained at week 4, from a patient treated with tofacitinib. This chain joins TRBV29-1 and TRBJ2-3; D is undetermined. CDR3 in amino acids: CSGDGVTDTQYF. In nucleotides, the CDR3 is TGCAGCGGAGATGGGGTCACAGATACGCAGTATTTT.